The sample holds many counts of the clone carrying this TCR beta chain. The CDR3 has 13 amino acids. Germline trimming cut 4 bases from V and 3 bases from J; bases unmatched to any gene: 3. The germline V gene encodes CDR1 SQVTM and CDR2 ANQGSEA. These data belong to a study of blood T cells in healthy people across ages. Donors were systemically healthy Caucasian individuals from Russia aged about 6 to 90 years. Next came a second PCR, run for about 7 to 12 cycles, which used a sample-barcoded 5' primer along with a J-beta primer mix. TCRdb passed the 5' RACE reads through MiXCR, listing each CDR3 protein once. The table shows over 550,000 distinct CDR3 sequences, with less than 35% occurring only once.

This clonotype was sampled from a woman of 80 years or more in good health. Sequencing was done on a sample of blood. The chain links TRBV29-1 to TRBJ2-1, with 7 bases that match TRBD1. The CDR3 nucleotides read TGCAGCGTTGCGACAGGGAGCTACAATGAGCAGTTCTTC. Translation gives CSVATGSYNEQFF.